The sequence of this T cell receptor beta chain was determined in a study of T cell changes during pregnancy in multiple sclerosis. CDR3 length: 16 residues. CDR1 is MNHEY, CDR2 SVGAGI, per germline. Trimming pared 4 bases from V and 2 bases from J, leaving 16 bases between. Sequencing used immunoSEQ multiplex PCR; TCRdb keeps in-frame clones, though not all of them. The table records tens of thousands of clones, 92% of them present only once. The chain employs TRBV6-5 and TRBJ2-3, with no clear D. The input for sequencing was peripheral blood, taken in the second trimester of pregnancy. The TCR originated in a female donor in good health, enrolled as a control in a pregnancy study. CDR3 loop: CASSFNELSYTDTQYF. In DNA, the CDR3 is TGTGCCAGCAGTTTCAACGAGTTATCCTACACAGATACGCAGTATTTT.